These 16 T cell receptor beta chains originate from one sample sequenced in a study of blood T cell repertoires in COVID-19 (dated by TCRdb to 2018 to 2020). Library method: the immunoSEQ multiplex PCR assay. TCRdb took over this immuneACCESS table, retaining in-frame rearrangements with V and J assigned. Such tables are incomplete; in checked studies, under half of the missing clones stem from an unresolved V gene, and the remainder is unexplained. The table for this sample lists about 36,000 clones; approximately 90% of them were counted only once. Together, the top ten hold around 5% of the sample. Sequenced sample: peripheral blood. All receptors come from a human donor in a cohort sampled during active COVID-19.

This chain uses TRBV7-6 with TRBJ2-2; 9 positions match TRBD2. Trimming removed 3 bases from V and 1 base from J; junction bases left unmatched: 15. From germline, CDR1 is SGHVS and CDR2 FNYEAQ. The CDR3 extends over 20 amino acids. CDR3 protein: CASSFARFSGSDKNTGELFF. The CDR3 nucleotides read TGTGCCAGCAGCTTTGCGCGTTTTAGCGGGAGCGACAAGAACACCGGGGAGCTGTTTTTT.

The chain employs TRBV3-1 (or the pseudogene TRBV3-2) and TRBJ2-7, with 9 bases fitting TRBD2. V lost 5 bases and J lost 1; bases outside the gene matches: 12. The CDR3 totals 17 residues. Germline V CDR1 and CDR2: LGHDT, YNNKEL (reference sequence). CDR3 residues: CASSSYLLAGVSYEQYF. For the CDR3, the DNA is TGTGCCAGCAGCTCCTACTTATTAGCGGGAGTTTCCTACGAGCAGTACTTC.

The rearrangement links TRBV5-1 to TRBJ2-3, with 8 bases lining up with TRBD2. This CDR3 contains 16 residues. Trimming took 4 bases from V and 4 from J; bases not matched to a gene: 11. CDR1 is SGHRS and CDR2 is YFSETQ in the germline V gene. The CDR3 is CASSLPRQAGADTQYF. The CDR3 DNA reads as TGCGCCAGCAGCCTCCCCCGGCAAGCGGGGGCAGATACGCAGTATTTT.

This rearrangement joins TRBV30 to TRBJ1-4; no clear D. CDR1 and CDR2 (germline): GTSNPN, SVGIG (reference sequence). The CDR3 is made up of 13 amino acids. The germline V and J ends were trimmed by 3 bases and 8 bases, with 13 bases remaining between them. In DNA, the CDR3 is TGTGCCTGGAGCGCGTCGTCCGAGGAAAAACTGTTTTTT. Protein sequence: CAWSASSEEKLFF.

The chain joins TRBV5-4 to TRBJ1-2; tentative D call: TRBD1 (6 bases). Germline CDR1 is SGHNT and CDR2 is YYREEE (reference sequence). This CDR3 contains 14 residues. The V and J ends lost 4 bases and 8 bases respectively, with 18 bases between them. The CDR3 sequence is CASSPSPRTVGYTF. For the CDR3, the DNA is TGTGCCAGCAGCCCGTCCCCACGGACAGTCGGCTACACCTTC.

The gene calls are TRBV15 and TRBJ1-4, with 7 bases lining up with TRBD1. The V gene's germline CDR1 is LNHNV and CDR2 YYDKDF (reference sequence). The V segment lost 4 bases and the J segment 5 bases; nucleotides outside the gene matches: 7. The CDR3 has 15 residues. As DNA, the CDR3 is TGTGCCACCAGCAAGTTCGGGACAGTGAATGAAAAACTGTTTTTT. Its protein product is CATSKFGTVNEKLFF.

The chain uses TRBV19 and TRBJ2-5; D is undetermined. This CDR3 comprises 13 residues. CDR1 is LNHDA and CDR2 is SQIVND in the germline V gene (reference sequence). V lost 5 bases to trimming and J lost 4 bases, with 11 bases between them. The CDR3 spells CASSSSRGETQYF. Here the CDR3 DNA reads TGTGCCAGTAGTTCTTCTAGAGGAGAGACCCAGTACTTC.

This rearrangement joins TRBV18 to TRBJ1-2; 10 bases fit TRBD1. J lost 7 bases, V lost 0 bases, and 2 bases had no gene match. This CDR3 is built from 14 residues. CDR1 is KGHSH, CDR2 LQKENI, per germline. Written as DNA, the CDR3 is TGTGCCAGCTCACCACCGGGGACAGGGGTTGGCTACACCTTC. As protein: CASSPPGTGVGYTF.

CDR3 sequence: CASSPGTGGMNTEAFF. The CDR3 bases are TGCGCCAGCAGCCCCGGGACAGGGGGTATGAACACTGAAGCTTTCTTT. The V and J genes are TRBV5-1 and TRBJ1-1; 11 bases align to TRBD1. Losses at the gene ends were 4 bases for V and 0 bases for J; bases not matched to a gene: 5. Germline-derived CDR1 and CDR2 are SGHRS and YFSETQ. The CDR3 loop spans 16 amino acids.

The chain carries TRBV18 and TRBJ1-1, with 7 bases aligning to TRBD1. Germline V gives CDR1 KGHSH, CDR2 LQKENI. V dropped 3 bases and J dropped 1; count of bases not matched to a gene: 5. The CDR3 is 15 residues long. This chain's CDR3 is CASSPRTGENTEAFF. CDR3 bases: TGTGCCAGCTCACCTCGGACAGGCGAGAACACTGAAGCTTTCTTT.

This sequence joins TRBV7-2 and TRBJ1-4, with a weak D call TRBD1 (6 bases). Trimming cost V 2 bases and J 0 bases, with 7 bases left between them. CDR1 is SGHTA and CDR2 is FQGNSA in the germline V gene. This CDR3 is built from 15 residues. This CDR3 is CASSLRGTTNEKLFF. CDR3 nucleotide sequence: TGTGCCAGCAGCTTAAGGGGGACAACTAATGAAAAACTGTTTTTT.

This chain uses TRBV7-4 with TRBJ2-7, with 8 nucleotides matching TRBD2. With 10 bases clipped from V and 5 bases from J, the junction kept 10 bases outside the gene matches. The CDR3 consists of 13 residues. CDR1 and CDR2 from the germline V gene are SGHVT and SQSDAQ. In DNA form, the CDR3 reads TGTGCCACCCCCGGGGGGGACGTAAACGAGCAGTACTTC. Its translation is CATPGGDVNEQYF. The variable domain in full, completed from reference TRBV7-4 and TRBJ2-7, reads GAGVSQSPRYKVAKRGRDVALRCDSISGHVTLYWYRQTLGQGSEVLTYSQSDAQRDKSGRPSGRFSAERPERSVSTLKIQRTEQGDSAVYLCATPGGDVNEQYFGPGTRLTVT.

V usage is TRBV5-5 and J usage is TRBJ1-4, with 9 positions matching TRBD1. The CDR3 runs 14 residues. J lost 8 bases, V lost 4 bases, and 6 bases had no gene match. Looked up from germline, CDR1 is SGHKS and CDR2 is YYEKEE (reference sequence). The CDR3 region is CASSLQGAREKLFF. The CDR3 bases are TGTGCCAGCAGCCTACAGGGGGCGCGGGAAAAACTGTTTTTT.

The chain links TRBV28 to TRBJ2-5; D ambiguous. Trimming pared 4 bases from V and 4 bases from J, leaving 4 bases between. The CDR3 sequence is 11 residues long. Germline CDR1 reads MDHEN; CDR2 reads SYDVKM. The CDR3 sequence: CASSSRETQYF. As DNA, the CDR3 is TGTGCCAGCAGTTCCCGAGAGACCCAGTACTTC. The full variable domain, its missing parts supplied by reference TRBV28 and TRBJ2-5, is DVKVTQSSRYLVKRTGEKVFLECVQDMDHENMFWYRQDPGLGLRLIYFSYDVKMKEKGDIPEGYSVSREKKERFSLILESASTNQTSMYLCASSSRETQYFGPGTRLLVL.

V gene TRBV28 combines with J gene TRBJ2-2; 8 bases are a match to TRBD1. The CDR3 loop spans 15 amino acids. V shed 6 bases and J 3 bases; nucleotides not matched to a gene: 6. The germline CDR1 and CDR2 sequences are MDHEN and SYDVKM. The CDR3 protein is CASRIQGADTGELFF. The CDR3 bases are TGTGCCAGCAGGATTCAGGGGGCAGACACCGGGGAGCTGTTTTTT.

This chain joins TRBV10-2 and TRBJ2-4; 8 bases are shared with TRBD1. The trim removed 3 bases at V and 6 bases at J, leaving 4 bases unmatched. CDR1 WSHSY and CDR2 SAAADI come from the germline V gene. CDR3 length: 14 amino acids. Here the CDR3 DNA reads TGCGCCAGCAGTGACCACGGACAGGGAAACATTCAGTACTTC. Its translation: CASSDHGQGNIQYF.